What follows is one TCR beta chain and its context. What it recognizes is unknown. The sample comes from a study of cytomegalovirus exposure and HLA in healthy donors. This CDR3 has 14 residues. Trimming at V came to 5 bases and at J to 5 bases, leaving 7 bases not matched to a gene. Germline V gene data show CDR1 as SGHTA and CDR2 as FQGNSA. Broader study findings: Later analysis associated a missense DCLRE1C variant with TCR beta V- and J-gene trimming. A later analysis reportedly identified an Asian-associated ancestry cluster as carrying fewer N-insertions than the roughly 670-donor mean.

Primers for the PCR totalled 60 Vbeta and 13 Jbeta. Libraries were prepared by immunoSEQ multiplex PCR; TCRdb keeps only in-frame clonotypes and omits some of them. This sample has 150,000 to 200,000 clones, with approximately 80% found just once. Material: PBMCs. This clonotype was sampled from a woman aged 40 to 50 in good health and CMV-seronegative. The rearrangement uses TRBV7-2 and TRBJ2-5, with 8 nucleotides matching TRBD1. CDR3 protein: CASSAGQGFETQYF. The CDR3, as DNA: TGTGCCAGCAGCGCTGGACAGGGCTTTGAGACCCAGTACTTC.